These T cell receptor beta chains were read from a single sample in a study. Repertoires were generated with immunoSEQ multiplex PCR, while TCRdb's copy carries only in-frame clones and drops some. The sample consists of about 50,000 clones, 93% of them appearing once. Material for sequencing was PBMCs. Every receptor here comes from a man in his forties or fifties with rheumatoid arthritis. CDR3s include the opening cysteine and the closing phenylalanine or tryptophan. A D gene is named only where the DNA matches it firmly. The size entry is marked missing in some rows and otherwise reads once, few, many or a size class.

.	TRBV6-5	.	16	TRBJ1-3	CASSYDSGSSGNTIYF	TGTGCCAGCAGTTACGATAGTGGGAGCTCTGGAAACACCATATATTTT
.	TRBV2	TRBD1	15	TRBJ1-2	CASSPRGDRVSGYTF	TGTGCCAGCAGTCCCCGTGGGGACAGGGTTAGTGGCTACACCTTC
.	TRBV2	.	15	TRBJ2-6	CASSENRAGANVLTF	TGTGCCAGCAGTGAAAACAGGGCTGGGGCCAACGTCCTGACTTTC
.	TRBV7-9	.	13	TRBJ2-7	CASSLVTTYEQYF	TGTGCCAGCAGCTTAGTTACAACCTACGAGCAGTACTTC
.	TRBV30	.	14	TRBJ1-4	CAWSQGGFNEKLFF	TGTGCCTGGAGCCAAGGGGGGTTCAATGAAAAACTGTTTTTT
.	TRBV18	TRBD1	15	TRBJ1-6	CASSPDRGQNSPLHF	TGTGCCAGCTCACCGGACAGGGGGCAAAATTCACCCCTCCACTTT
.	TRBV28	TRBD2	14	TRBJ2-1	CASSLTSGTVEQFF	TGTGCCAGCAGTCTGACTAGCGGGACGGTTGAGCAGTTCTTC
.	TRBV5-1	.	14	TRBJ1-3	CASSTAGEGNTIYF	TGCGCCAGCAGCACGGCAGGGGAAGGAAACACCATATATTTT
.	TRBV10-3	.	15	TRBJ1-5	CAISEIAGQGQPQHF	TGTGCCATCAGTGAAATCGCGGGCCAAGGGCAGCCCCAGCATTTT
.	TRBV19	.	12	TRBJ1-1	CASSPPGEKAFF	TGTGCCAGTAGCCCCCCGGGGGAGAAAGCTTTCTTT
.	TRBV24-1	TRBD1	16	TRBJ1-2	CATSDFRGGSVSGYTF	TGTGCCACCAGTGATTTCCGAGGGGGCAGCGTCTCTGGCTACACCTTC
.	TRBV9	TRBD2	14	TRBJ2-2	CASSLSGNGGELFF	TGTGCCAGCAGCCTTAGCGGGAATGGCGGGGAGCTGTTTTTT
.	TRBV19	TRBD1	15	TRBJ1-2	CASSIDRGGNYGYTF	TGTGCCAGTAGTATCGACAGGGGAGGAAACTATGGCTACACCTTC
.	TRBV28	TRBD2	17	TRBJ2-1	CASSSTSGRARVDEQFF	TGTGCCAGCAGCTCGACTAGCGGGAGGGCGCGGGTGGATGAGCAGTTCTTC
.	TRBV7-6	TRBD2	18	TRBJ2-5	CASSLEARVAGGEETQYF	TGTGCCAGCAGCTTAGAGGCGAGGGTAGCGGGGGGGGAAGAGACCCAGTACTTC
once	TRBV6-2/TRBV6-3	.	13	TRBJ2-7	CASSYSDAYEQYF	TGTGCCAGCAGTTACTCGGACGCCTACGAGCAGTACTTC
.	TRBV24-1	.	14	TRBJ2-4	CATSDSDPPDIQYF	TGTGCCACCAGTGACTCGGACCCCCCAGACATTCAGTACTTC
few	TRBV5-1	TRBD2	18	TRBJ2-3	CASSLGLAGATSTDTQYF	TGCGCCAGCAGCTTGGGACTAGCGGGGGCCACTAGCACAGATACGCAGTATTTT
.	TRBV6-6	TRBD1	14	TRBJ2-5	CASRATGGQETQYF	TGTGCCAGCAGGGCGACAGGGGGCCAAGAGACCCAGTACTTC
.	TRBV5-1	.	14	TRBJ1-2	CASSPRAGDVGYTF	TGCGCCAGCAGCCCGCGGGCAGGGGATGTTGGCTACACCTTC
.	TRBV7-9	TRBD1	16	TRBJ2-7	CASSSNSGTGGYEQYF	TGTGCCAGCAGCTCCAACTCCGGGACAGGGGGCTACGAGCAGTACTTC
once	TRBV5-5	.	14	TRBJ1-1	CASSLGPANTEAFF	TGTGCCAGCAGCTTGGGTCCAGCGAACACTGAAGCTTTCTTT
.	TRBV15	.	14	TRBJ1-4	CATSRTIPGEKLFF	TGTGCCACCAGCAGAACAATTCCTGGGGAAAAACTGTTTTTT
.	TRBV2	TRBD1	15	TRBJ2-3	CASRVQGASTDTQYF	TGTGCCAGCCGAGTACAGGGGGCCAGCACAGATACGCAGTATTTT
.	TRBV21-1	.	13	TRBJ2-7	CASSKVGGHEQYF	TGTGCCAGCAGCAAAGTGGGCGGTCACGAGCAGTACTTC
.	TRBV3-1/TRBV3-2	TRBD1	16	TRBJ1-1	CASSPAKNRGWTEAFF	TGTGCCAGCAGCCCGGCTAAAAACAGGGGATGGACTGAAGCTTTCTTT
.	TRBV7-3	.	13	TRBJ2-2	CASSLLVTGELFF	TGTGCCAGCAGCTTATTAGTAACCGGGGAGCTGTTTTTT
.	TRBV28	.	14	TRBJ1-2	CASSSQGKGRGYTF	TGTGCCAGCAGTTCTCAGGGGAAGGGAAGAGGCTACACCTTC
few	TRBV6-4	.	14	TRBJ1-1	CASSDSPGQGEAFF	TGTGCCAGCAGTGACTCGCCGGGACAAGGAGAAGCTTTCTTT
.	TRBV29-1	TRBD1	12	TRBJ2-5	CSVLQGLETQYF	TGCAGCGTATTACAGGGGTTGGAGACCCAGTACTTC
.	TRBV2	.	13	TRBJ2-7	CAYGGQHPYEQYF	TGTGCCTACGGGGGTCAGCATCCCTACGAGCAGTACTTC
.	TRBV6-2/TRBV6-3	TRBD1	18	TRBJ1-1	CASSMLPGQVLEVTEAFF	TGTGCCAGCAGTATGCTACCGGGACAGGTTTTGGAGGTCACTGAAGCTTTCTTT
.	TRBV28	.	11	TRBJ2-4	CASSLQDGQYF	TGTGCCAGCAGTTTACAGGACGGACAGTACTTC
.	TRBV7-9	.	13	TRBJ1-1	CASRIGGSTEAFF	TGTGCCAGCAGAATCGGGGGGAGCACTGAAGCTTTCTTT
.	TRBV3-1/TRBV3-2	.	14	TRBJ1-3	CASRPRGSGNTIYF	TGTGCCAGCAGGCCAAGGGGTTCTGGAAACACCATATATTTT
.	TRBV4-1	.	15	TRBJ2-2	CASSPRQANTGELFF	TGCGCCAGCAGCCCCCGTCAGGCAAACACCGGGGAGCTGTTTTTT
.	TRBV24-1	TRBD2	15	TRBJ2-3	CATSDPGLAGDTQYF	TGTGCCACCAGTGATCCCGGACTAGCGGGAGATACGCAGTATTTT
.	TRBV18	.	14	TRBJ2-7	CASSPRTGGGEQYF	TGTGCCAGCTCACCCCGGACAGGCGGGGGCGAGCAGTACTTC
.	TRBV29-1	.	13	TRBJ1-2	CSVIEVPSYGYTF	TGCAGCGTTATTGAGGTTCCATCTTATGGCTACACCTTC
.	TRBV13	TRBD2	14	TRBJ2-7	CASSLSSGDYEQYF	TGTGCCAGCAGCTTAAGTAGCGGGGACTACGAGCAGTACTTC
.	TRBV18	.	15	TRBJ1-2	CASSLSAREIPGYTF	TGTGCCAGCTCACTTTCCGCCCGGGAAATTCCGGGCTACACCTTC
.	TRBV7-2	TRBD1	13	TRBJ1-1	CASSYRQGAEAFF	TGTGCCAGCAGCTACAGACAGGGGGCTGAAGCTTTCTTT
.	TRBV7-7	.	15	TRBJ2-5	CASSSLLTSLETQYF	TGTGCTAGCAGCTCCCTCCTTACTAGCCTGGAGACCCAGTACTTC
.	TRBV4-1	.	15	TRBJ2-7	CASSLQVSKSYEQYF	TGCGCCAGCAGCCTACAGGTTTCAAAATCCTACGAGCAGTACTTC
.	TRBV2	.	15	TRBJ2-7	CASSEEALGFHEQYF	TGTGCCAGCAGTGAAGAGGCCCTGGGGTTTCACGAGCAGTACTTC
.	TRBV13	TRBD1	15	TRBJ2-3	CASSPDRGSTDTQYF	TGTGCCAGCAGTCCGGACAGGGGAAGCACAGATACGCAGTATTTT
.	TRBV5-4	TRBD1	15	TRBJ1-5	CASSDRVGSNQPQHF	TGTGCCAGCAGTGACAGGGTAGGGAGCAATCAGCCCCAGCATTTT
.	TRBV3-1/TRBV3-2	.	16	TRBJ2-5	CASSQIIQEARGTQYF	TGTGCCAGCAGCCAGATAATTCAGGAGGCCCGGGGGACCCAGTACTTC
.	TRBV6-4	.	17	TRBJ2-1	CASSKDSPPNYYNEQFF	TGTGCCAGCTCCAAGGATTCCCCCCCCAACTACTACAATGAGCAGTTCTTC
.	TRBV5-4	.	14	TRBJ2-3	CASTLGPSTDTQYF	TGTGCCAGCACCCTGGGCCCTAGCACAGATACGCAGTATTTT
few	TRBV20-1	TRBD2	11	TRBJ2-7	CSANLAEEQYF	TGCAGTGCTAACCTAGCGGAAGAGCAGTACTTC
.	TRBV19	.	14	TRBJ2-1	CASSMGRGINEQFF	TGTGCCAGTAGTATGGGTAGGGGAATCAATGAGCAGTTCTTC
.	TRBV7-9	.	15	TRBJ2-5	CASSRYSENQETQYF	TGTGCCAGCAGCCGATATTCGGAAAACCAAGAGACCCAGTACTTC
.	TRBV7-9	TRBD1	14	TRBJ1-5	CASSWGQLNQPQHF	TGTGCCAGCAGCTGGGGACAGCTCAATCAGCCCCAGCATTTT
few	TRBV4-1	.	16	TRBJ2-2	CASSQDDRPNTGELFF	TGCGCCAGCAGCCAAGACGACCGTCCGAACACCGGGGAGCTGTTTTTT